Listed here are 30 T cell receptor beta chains from one sample, sequenced in a study of blood T cell repertoires in COVID-19. Produced via immunoSEQ multiplex PCR; TCRdb's table is partial and in-frame only. This sample has 490,000 or so clones, with 88% found just once. The source material was PBMCs or T cells enriched from blood (not recorded which). These receptor sequences come from a woman in her forties who had recovered from COVID-19.

The chain combines TRBV5-4 with TRBJ2-7, with 9 bases aligning to TRBD2. This CDR3 is 15 amino acids long. CDR1 SGHNT and CDR2 YYREEE come from the germline V gene (reference sequence). V was clipped by 4 bases and J by 4 bases; unmatched bases: 9. The CDR3 sequence: CASSEPGLASYEQYF. CDR3 DNA: TGTGCCAGCAGCGAGCCGGGACTAGCTTCTTACGAGCAGTACTTC. Variable domain in full (rest from reference TRBV5-4 and TRBJ2-7): ETGVTQSPTHLIKTRGQQVTLRCSSQSGHNTVSWYQQALGQGPQFIFQYYREEENGRGNFPPRFSGLQFPNYSSELNVNALELDDSALYLCASSEPGLASYEQYFGPGTRLTVT.

The rearrangement uses TRBV11-2 and TRBJ1-4; TRBD1 agrees at 7 bases. The CDR3 is 17 amino acids. The trim removed 2 bases at V and 6 bases at J, leaving 12 bases unmatched. Germline CDR1 SGHAT, CDR2 FQNNGV. CDR3 region: CASSLQPPGTAHEKLFF. For the CDR3, the DNA is TGTGCCAGCAGCTTACAACCACCGGGGACAGCCCATGAAAAACTGTTTTTT.

The V and J genes are TRBV27 and TRBJ1-5; the D is unclear. The germline V gene has CDR1 MNHEY and CDR2 SMNVEV (reference sequence). The ends were cut back, 3 bases at V and 4 bases at J, with 7 bases in the middle. The CDR3 has 13 residues. DNA of the CDR3: TGTGCCAGCAGTTTCTCAGGAAATCAGCCCCAGCATTTT. Its translation: CASSFSGNQPQHF.

V usage is TRBV15 and J usage is TRBJ2-1; 7 bases are a match to TRBD2. CDR3 length equals 18 residues. The germline gives CDR1 LNHNV, CDR2 YYDKDF (reference sequence). Losses at the gene ends were 0 bases for V and 11 bases for J; bases not matched to a gene: 19. CDR3 DNA sequence: TGTGCCACCAGCAGAGAGCAGGCCTGGGAGGGCGTGGGAATTCAGCAGTTCTTC. Its translation is CATSREQAWEGVGIQQFF.

This clone came up a few times. This rearrangement joins TRBV2 to TRBJ2-5; D uncertain. CDR3 length: 12 residues. Per germline, CDR1 SNHLY and CDR2 FYNNEI. V was shortened by 4 bases and J by 4 bases, with 7 bases between the two germline ends. This CDR3 reads CASSGPGETQYF. CDR3 in DNA: TGTGCCAGCAGTGGCCCCGGAGAGACCCAGTACTTC.

J is TRBJ1-2 and V is TRBV7-8, with D unresolved. CDR1 and CDR2 from the germline V gene are SGHVS and FQNEAQ. This CDR3 spans 16 amino acids. V was clipped by 0 bases and J by 0 bases, with 11 bases between them. Here the CDR3 DNA reads TGTGCCAGCAGCTTAGCGCCAGCACTAGCTAACTATGGCTACACCTTC. Amino acid sequence: CASSLAPALANYGYTF. The entire variable domain, with the rest obtained from reference TRBV7-8 and TRBJ1-2, is as follows: GAGVSQSPRYKVAKRGQDVALRCDPISGHVSLFWYQQALGQGPEFLTYFQNEAQLDKSGLPSDRFFAERPEGSVSTLKIQRTQQEDSAVYLCASSLAPALANYGYTFGSGTRLTVV.

This sequence joins TRBV3-1 (or the pseudogene TRBV3-2) and TRBJ2-2, with 10 bases identical to TRBD2. V dropped 1 base and J dropped 9; count of bases not matched to a gene: 20. The CDR3 loop spans 20 amino acids. Germline lookup yields CDR1 LGHDT and CDR2 YNNKEL (reference sequence). CDR3 sequence reads: CASSQGKLAGPSHAARELFF. The DNA of the CDR3 is TGTGCCAGCAGCCAAGGGAAACTAGCGGGACCGAGTCACGCTGCCCGGGAGCTGTTTTTT.

The chain combines TRBV19 with TRBJ1-6; tentatively, D is TRBD1 (6 bases). The germline V gene has CDR1 LNHDA and CDR2 SQIVND (reference sequence). There are 13 residues in the CDR3. Trimming pared 10 bases from V and 7 bases from J, leaving 14 bases between. The CDR3 region is CAISGGGNSPLHF. CDR3 sequence (DNA): TGTGCCATTTCTGGGGGGGGCAATTCACCCCTCCACTTT.

The chain carries TRBV27 and TRBJ2-6; 7 bases are a match to TRBD1. Germline loops: CDR1 MNHEY, CDR2 SMNVEV (reference sequence). This CDR3 comprises 16 residues. V dropped 7 bases and J dropped 0; count of bases not matched to a gene: 6. In DNA form, the CDR3 reads TGTGCCAGCACCCAGGGGGTCGTCTCTGGGGCCAACGTCCTGACTTTC. Amino acids: CASTQGVVSGANVLTF.

The chain has TRBV11-1 and TRBJ1-1; perhaps TRBD1 as D (5 bases). Germline V gene lookup returns CDR1 SGHAT and CDR2 FQDESV (reference sequence). Trimming left V 8 bases short and J 0 bases short, with 13 bases between. CDR3 length: 14 residues. The CDR3 bases are TGTGCCAGCCGCGTGGGGCGCCTGAACACTGAAGCTTTCTTT. Protein sequence: CASRVGRLNTEAFF. The full variable domain, completed using reference TRBV11-1 and TRBJ1-1, is EAEVAQSPRYKITEKSQAVAFWCDPISGHATLYWYRQILGQGPELLVQFQDESVVDDSQLPKDRFSAERLKGVDSTLKIQPAELGDSAMYLCASRVGRLNTEAFFGQGTRLTVV.

The chain recombines TRBV29-1 with TRBJ1-1, with TRBD1 as a possible D gene (6 bases). Per germline, CDR1 SQVTM and CDR2 ANQGSEA. With 7 bases removed from V and 0 bases from J, the gap between germline ends came to 12 bases. The CDR3 extends over 13 amino acids. CDR3 bases: TGCAGCGGTGGACAGTCAATGAACACTGAAGCTTTCTTT. Translating gives CSGGQSMNTEAFF.

CDR3: CASSQHDRVSSYEQYF. The CDR3, as DNA: TGCGCCAGCAGTCAGCACGACAGGGTAAGCTCCTACGAGCAGTACTTC. The chain combines TRBV23-1 with TRBJ2-7; 7 nucleotides agree with TRBD1. TRBV23-1 is classed as an ORF, of uncertain function. There are 16 residues in the CDR3. V was clipped by 3 bases and J by 0 bases; unmatched bases: 8.

In this sample, this clone turned up many times. The rearrangement uses TRBV7-9 and TRBJ1-5; TRBD1 aligns across 7 bases. The CDR3 is 16 amino acids. Germline V gives CDR1 SEHNR, CDR2 FQNEAQ (reference sequence). With V trimmed by 1 base and J by 3 bases, 6 bases remained unmatched. The CDR3 sequence is CASSLEGDSSNQPQHF. DNA for the CDR3: TGTGCCAGCAGCTTAGAGGGGGACAGCTCCAATCAGCCCCAGCATTTT. Combining the CDR3 with reference TRBV7-9 and TRBJ1-5 gives the whole variable domain DTGVSQNPRHKITKRGQNVTFRCDPISEHNRLYWYRQTLGQGPEFLTYFQNEAQLEKSRLLSDRFSAERPKGSFSTLEIQRTEQGDSAMYLCASSLEGDSSNQPQHFGDGTRLSIL.

Points on this clone: The DNA is left out, because the CDR3 cannot be placed on it with certainty; the CDR3 is given as TCRdb lists it. This chain connects TRBV6-5 to TRBJ1-2; the D call of TRBD1 is as the table states it, not checked on the DNA. Germline lookup yields CDR1 MNHEY and CDR2 SVGAGI. From its first to its last residue, the CDR3 has 15 amino acids. The CDR3 loop reads CASSYSNFGQGASFF.

V usage is TRBV2 and J usage is TRBJ2-6, with 11 bases fitting TRBD1. The CDR3 loop spans 17 amino acids. Germline V gives CDR1 SNHLY, CDR2 FYNNEI. V trimming: 6 bases; J trimming: 2 bases; junction bases outside the gene matches: 6. CDR3 nucleotide sequence: TGTGCCAGCAGAACCGGACAGGGGGCCCCTGGGGCCAACGTCCTGACTTTC. Its translation: CASRTGQGAPGANVLTF.

V usage is TRBV25-1 and J usage is TRBJ2-7; possible D gene TRBD1, 6 bases. Germline values: CDR1 MGHDK, CDR2 SYGVNS. CDR3 length: 14 amino acids. V gave up 2 bases and J gave up 0 bases, with 8 bases separating them. DNA for the CDR3: TGTGCCAGCAGTGAAGAGACAGGCTCCTACGAGCAGTACTTC. Amino acid sequence: CASSEETGSYEQYF.

V gene TRBV9 combines with J gene TRBJ2-3; 8 nucleotides align to TRBD1. CDR1 and CDR2 from the germline V gene are SGDLS and YYNGEE. The CDR3 consists of 14 residues. V trimming: 4 bases; J trimming: 3 bases; junction bases outside the gene matches: 4. In DNA form, the CDR3 reads TGTGCCAGCAGCCTAGGACAGGGAACAGATACGCAGTATTTT. This encodes CASSLGQGTDTQYF. Using reference TRBV9 and TRBJ2-3 for the parts outside the CDR3, the full variable domain is DSGVTQTPKHLITATGQRVTLRCSPRSGDLSVYWYQQSLDQGLQFLIQYYNGEERAKGNILERFSAQQFPDLHSELNLSSLELGDSALYFCASSLGQGTDTQYFGPGTRLTVL.

The rearrangement links TRBV3-1 (or the pseudogene TRBV3-2) to TRBJ2-5; no clear D. V lost 1 base and J lost 2, with 14 bases in between. The CDR3 consists of 16 residues. Looked up from germline, CDR1 is LGHDT and CDR2 is YNNKEL (reference sequence). CDR3 nucleotide sequence: TGTGCCAGCAGCCAAGCCTTCGGGTCAGCTCAAGAGACCCAGTACTTC. Translated, it gives CASSQAFGSAQETQYF.

The V call is TRBV4-3, the J call TRBJ2-7; TRBD2 might be the D (5 bases). The germline V and J ends were trimmed by 3 bases and 2 bases, with 14 bases remaining between them. The CDR3 is made up of 15 amino acids. CDR1 and CDR2 (germline): LGHNA, YSLEER. CDR3 protein: CASSQAGIGAYEQYF. CDR3 coding DNA: TGCGCCAGCAGCCAGGCCGGGATCGGGGCCTACGAGCAGTACTTC.

J is TRBJ1-2 and V is TRBV10-3, with 9 bases aligning to TRBD1. The CDR3 is 17 residues long. Germline CDR1 and CDR2: ENHRY and SYGVKD. V lost 6 bases and J lost 0; bases outside the gene matches: 11. CDR3: CAISPDRGWFTNYGYTF. Written as DNA, the CDR3 is TGTGCCATCAGCCCGGACAGGGGTTGGTTCACTAACTATGGCTACACCTTC.

This clone was recorded only once. This chain joins TRBV10-2 and TRBJ2-7, with no clear D. Germline assignment: CDR1 WSHSY and CDR2 SAAADI. With 6 bases removed from V and 0 bases from J, the gap between germline ends came to 15 bases. This CDR3 has 15 residues. Here the CDR3 DNA reads TGCGCCAGCAGCCTTACTTCTTTTAGCTCCTACGAGCAGTACTTC. Translating gives CASSLTSFSSYEQYF.

With regard to this clone: Other DNA sequences in this specimen translate into the identical CDR3. This chain joins TRBV24-1 and TRBJ2-1; 8 positions agree with TRBD1. Trimming at V came to 3 bases and at J to 0 bases, leaving 0 bases not matched to a gene. CDR1 and CDR2 from the germline V gene are KGHDR and SFDVKD. The CDR3 spans 15 residues. CDR3 DNA: TGTGCCACCAGTGATACAGGGGGCTCCTACAATGAGCAGTTCTTC. It encodes CATSDTGGSYNEQFF.

V gene TRBV10-3 combines with J gene TRBJ2-3; 12 positions agree with TRBD2. Germline CDR1 is ENHRY and CDR2 is SYGVKD. This CDR3 spans 15 amino acids. The J segment lost 2 bases and the V segment lost 9 bases, leaving 6 bases of the junction unmatched. The CDR3 is CAIQRTSGNTDTQYF. The CDR3 nucleotides read TGTGCCATTCAGAGGACTAGCGGGAACACAGATACGCAGTATTTT.

This chain connects TRBV27 to TRBJ2-3; D unresolved. The CDR3 runs to 16 residues. Trimming stripped 2 bases from V and 2 bases from J, with 14 bases between. Germline V CDR1 and CDR2: MNHEY, SMNVEV (reference sequence). The CDR3 loop is CASSLLAVDPTDTQYF. Written as DNA, the CDR3 is TGTGCCAGCAGTTTACTCGCGGTAGACCCCACAGATACGCAGTATTTT.

This chain connects TRBV5-8 to TRBJ2-1; no firm D call. Trimming stripped 4 bases from V and 2 bases from J, with 16 bases between. The CDR3 has 16 amino acids. From germline, CDR1 is SGHTS and CDR2 YDEGEE. In nucleotides, the CDR3 is TGTGCCAGCAGCCAAATAGAATCCAGGACCTACAATGAGCAGTTCTTC. The encoded protein is CASSQIESRTYNEQFF. Full variable domain (missing parts from reference TRBV5-8 and TRBJ2-1): EAGVTQSPTHLIKTRGQQATLRCSPISGHTSVYWYQQALGLGLQFLLWYDEGEERNRGNFPPRFSGRQFPNYSSELNVNALELEDSALYLCASSQIESRTYNEQFFGPGTRLTVL.

The rearrangement joins TRBV14 to TRBJ2-7; D is ambiguous. The V end lost 1 base, the J end lost 3 bases, and 16 bases lay between the germline ends. The CDR3 consists of 16 residues. CDR1 is SGHDN and CDR2 is FVKESK in the germline V gene. CDR3 nucleotides: TGTGCCAGCAGCCAAGGAGCAGGAACCCTTAACTACGAGCAGTACTTC. This sequence encodes CASSQGAGTLNYEQYF.

This clone occurred once. The chain combines TRBV7-8 with TRBJ2-3, with 8 bases aligning to TRBD1. There are 13 residues in the CDR3. After removal of 3 bases from V and 4 bases from J, the junction contained 0 bases not matched to a gene. Germline V gene sequence: CDR1 SGHVS, CDR2 FQNEAQ. CDR3 sequence: CASSLDRADTQYF. CDR3 coding DNA: TGTGCCAGCAGCTTGGACAGGGCAGATACGCAGTATTTT.

The V gene is TRBV7-8, the J gene TRBJ1-2, with 7 positions matching TRBD1. The germline V gene encodes CDR1 SGHVS and CDR2 FQNEAQ. Germline trimming cut 4 bases from V and 3 bases from J; bases unmatched to any gene: 5. CDR3 length: 14 amino acids. This CDR3 is CASSSDRVDYGYTF. In nucleotides, the CDR3 is TGTGCCAGCAGCTCCGACAGGGTAGACTATGGCTACACCTTC.

Only a few counts were recorded for this clone. The chain joins TRBV6-5 to TRBJ1-5; D unclear. The V end was cut by 6 bases, the J end by 3 bases, with 15 bases between. CDR3 length: 15 residues. Germline V lookup: CDR1 MNHEY, CDR2 SVGAGI. CDR3: CASRPIPQSNQPQHF. The CDR3 nucleotides are TGTGCCAGCAGGCCAATTCCGCAGTCCAATCAGCCCCAGCATTTT.

The chain has TRBV7-9 and TRBJ2-5, with D maybe TRBD1 (5 bases). The CDR3 is made up of 12 amino acids. Trimming stripped 8 bases from V and 2 bases from J, with 9 bases between. Germline loops: CDR1 SEHNR, CDR2 FQNEAQ (reference sequence). CDR3 coding DNA: TGTGCCAGCCGTCAGGGTCAAGAGACCCAGTACTTC. It translates to CASRQGQETQYF.